This entry describes one T cell receptor (beta chain). Method: immunoSEQ multiplex PCR; TCRdb's copy keeps in-frame clones and lacks some. Altogether approximately 60,000 clones are present, approximately 79% being singletons, with the ten largest covering about a fifth. The sample comes from a study of blood T cell repertoires in COVID-19. The CDR3 is 14 amino acids. Germline loops: CDR1 SGHTA, CDR2 FQGNSA. The V and J ends lost 3 bases and 2 bases, in that order; junction bases with no gene match: 3. This TCR derives from a woman older than 75 with active or convalescent COVID-19. V and J are TRBV7-2 and TRBJ2-5, with 7 bases identical to TRBD2. Sequencing was carried out using peripheral blood. CDR3 loop: CASSFGGGQETQYF. CDR3 sequence (DNA): TGTGCCAGCAGCTTCGGCGGGGGACAAGAGACCCAGTACTTC.